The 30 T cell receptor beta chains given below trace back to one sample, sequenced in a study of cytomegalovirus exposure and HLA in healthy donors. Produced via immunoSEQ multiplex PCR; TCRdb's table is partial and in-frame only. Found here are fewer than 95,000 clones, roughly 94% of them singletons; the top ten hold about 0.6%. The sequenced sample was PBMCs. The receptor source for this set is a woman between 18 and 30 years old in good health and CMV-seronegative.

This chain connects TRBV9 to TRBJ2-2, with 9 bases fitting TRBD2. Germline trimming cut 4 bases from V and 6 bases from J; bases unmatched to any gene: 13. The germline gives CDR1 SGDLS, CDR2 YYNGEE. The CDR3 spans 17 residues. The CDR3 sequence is CASSTRSGGWGSGELFF. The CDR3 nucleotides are TGTGCCAGCAGCACGAGAAGCGGGGGGTGGGGCTCCGGGGAGCTGTTTTTT.

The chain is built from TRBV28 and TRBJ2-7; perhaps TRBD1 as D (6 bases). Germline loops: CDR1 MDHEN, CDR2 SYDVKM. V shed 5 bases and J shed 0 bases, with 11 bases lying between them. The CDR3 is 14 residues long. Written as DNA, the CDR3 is TGTGCCAGCAGTGTTGGGGGCAACTCCTACGAGCAGTACTTC. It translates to CASSVGGNSYEQYF.

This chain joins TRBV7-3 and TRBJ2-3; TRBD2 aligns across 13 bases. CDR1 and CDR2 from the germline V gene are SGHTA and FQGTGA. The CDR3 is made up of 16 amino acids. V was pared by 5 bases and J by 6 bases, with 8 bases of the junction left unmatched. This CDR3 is CASSLQLAGGPDTQYF. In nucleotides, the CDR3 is TGTGCCAGCAGCCTCCAACTAGCGGGGGGGCCCGATACGCAGTATTTT.

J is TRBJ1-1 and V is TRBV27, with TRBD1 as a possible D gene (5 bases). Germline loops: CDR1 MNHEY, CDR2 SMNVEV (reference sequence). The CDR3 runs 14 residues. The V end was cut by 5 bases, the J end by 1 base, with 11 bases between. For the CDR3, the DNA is TGTGCCAGCAGTCCCGACAGAGAGAACACTGAAGCTTTCTTT. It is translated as CASSPDRENTEAFF.

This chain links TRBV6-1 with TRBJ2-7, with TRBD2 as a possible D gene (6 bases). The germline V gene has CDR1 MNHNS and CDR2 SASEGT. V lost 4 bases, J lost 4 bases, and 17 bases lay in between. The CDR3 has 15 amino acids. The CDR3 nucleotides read TGTGCCAGCAGTGTCGGGACTCCCATGAAATACGAGCAGTACTTC. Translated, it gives CASSVGTPMKYEQYF.

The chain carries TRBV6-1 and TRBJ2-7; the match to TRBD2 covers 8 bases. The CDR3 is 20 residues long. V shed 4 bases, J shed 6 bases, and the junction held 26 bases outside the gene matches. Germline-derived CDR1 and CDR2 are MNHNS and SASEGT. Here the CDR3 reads CASSAPGVPSSGGGYSEQYF. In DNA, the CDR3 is TGTGCCAGCAGTGCCCCCGGGGTGCCCAGCAGCGGGGGTGGTTATTCCGAGCAGTACTTC.

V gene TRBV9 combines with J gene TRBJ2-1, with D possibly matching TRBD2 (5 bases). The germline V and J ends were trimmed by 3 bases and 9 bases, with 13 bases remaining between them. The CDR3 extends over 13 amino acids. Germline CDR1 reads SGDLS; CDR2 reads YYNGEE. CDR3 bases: TGTGCCAGCAGCGAGAATAGCGCGGCTGAGCAGTTCTTC. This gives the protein CASSENSAAEQFF. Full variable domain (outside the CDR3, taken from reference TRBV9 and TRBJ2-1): DSGVTQTPKHLITATGQRVTLRCSPRSGDLSVYWYQQSLDQGLQFLIQYYNGEERAKGNILERFSAQQFPDLHSELNLSSLELGDSALYFCASSENSAAEQFFGPGTRLTVL.

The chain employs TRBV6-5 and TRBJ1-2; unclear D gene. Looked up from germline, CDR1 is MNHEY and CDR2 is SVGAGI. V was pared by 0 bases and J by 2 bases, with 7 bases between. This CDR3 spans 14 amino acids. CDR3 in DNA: TGTGCCAGCAGTTACTCGATCGGGAACTATGGCTACACCTTC. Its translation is CASSYSIGNYGYTF.

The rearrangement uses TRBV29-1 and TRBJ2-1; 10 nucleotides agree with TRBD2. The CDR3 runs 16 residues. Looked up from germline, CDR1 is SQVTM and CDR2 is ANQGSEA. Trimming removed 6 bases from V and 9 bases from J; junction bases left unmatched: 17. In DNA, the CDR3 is TGCAGCGTCGCCTCCGGGACTAGCGTATTTTACGGTGAGCAGTTCTTC. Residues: CSVASGTSVFYGEQFF.

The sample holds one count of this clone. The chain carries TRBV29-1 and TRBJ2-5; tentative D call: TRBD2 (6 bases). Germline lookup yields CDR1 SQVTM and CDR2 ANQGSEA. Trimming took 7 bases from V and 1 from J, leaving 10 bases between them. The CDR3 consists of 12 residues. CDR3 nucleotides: TGCAGCGCGCCGGGGGTCCAAGAGACCCAGTACTTC. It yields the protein CSAPGVQETQYF.

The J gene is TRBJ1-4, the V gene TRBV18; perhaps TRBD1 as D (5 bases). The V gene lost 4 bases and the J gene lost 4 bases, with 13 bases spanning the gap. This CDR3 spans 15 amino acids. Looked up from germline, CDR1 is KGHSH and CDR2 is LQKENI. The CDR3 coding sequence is TGTGCCAGCTCACAGGACGGGGGAATTAATGAAAAACTGTTTTTT. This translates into CASSQDGGINEKLFF.

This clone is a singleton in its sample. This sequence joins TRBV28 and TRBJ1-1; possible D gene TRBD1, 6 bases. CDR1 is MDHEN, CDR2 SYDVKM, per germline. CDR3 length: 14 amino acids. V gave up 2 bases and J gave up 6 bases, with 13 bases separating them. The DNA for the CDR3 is TGTGCCAGCAGTTTAGGGGGGGGGCGGGCTGAAGCTTTCTTT. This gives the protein CASSLGGGRAEAFF.

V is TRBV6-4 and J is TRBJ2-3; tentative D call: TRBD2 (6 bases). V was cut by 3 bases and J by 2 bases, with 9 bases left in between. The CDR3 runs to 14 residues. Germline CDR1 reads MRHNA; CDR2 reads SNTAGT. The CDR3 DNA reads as TGTGCCAGCAGTGAGGCGGGGCACACAGATACGCAGTATTTT. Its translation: CASSEAGHTDTQYF.

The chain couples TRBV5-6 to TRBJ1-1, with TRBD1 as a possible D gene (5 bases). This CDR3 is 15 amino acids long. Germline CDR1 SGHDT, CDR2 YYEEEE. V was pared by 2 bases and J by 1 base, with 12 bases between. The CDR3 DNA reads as TGTGCCAGCAGCTTTCTTGGGGCGAAGAACACTGAAGCTTTCTTT. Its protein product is CASSFLGAKNTEAFF.

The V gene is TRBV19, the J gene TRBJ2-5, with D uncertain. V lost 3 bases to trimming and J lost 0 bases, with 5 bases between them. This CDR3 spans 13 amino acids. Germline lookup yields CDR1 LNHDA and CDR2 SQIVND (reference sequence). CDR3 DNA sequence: TGTGCCAGTAGTATCAGAAACCAAGAGACCCAGTACTTC. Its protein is CASSIRNQETQYF.

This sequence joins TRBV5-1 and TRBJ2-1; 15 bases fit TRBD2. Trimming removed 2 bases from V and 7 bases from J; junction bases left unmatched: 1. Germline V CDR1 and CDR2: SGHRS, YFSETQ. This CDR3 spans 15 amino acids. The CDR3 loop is CASSFGLAGGNEQFF. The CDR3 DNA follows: TGCGCCAGCAGCTTCGGACTAGCGGGGGGGAATGAGCAGTTCTTC.

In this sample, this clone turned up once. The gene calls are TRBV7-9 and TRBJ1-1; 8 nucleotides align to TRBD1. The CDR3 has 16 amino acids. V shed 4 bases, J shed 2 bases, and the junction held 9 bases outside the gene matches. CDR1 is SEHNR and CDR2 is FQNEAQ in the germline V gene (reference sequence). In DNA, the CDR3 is TGTGCCAGCAGCTCCAGGGGGCGCGGGAGTAACACTGAAGCTTTCTTT. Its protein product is CASSSRGRGSNTEAFF. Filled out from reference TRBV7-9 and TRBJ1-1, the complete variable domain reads DTGVSQNPRHKITKRGQNVTFRCDPISEHNRLYWYRQTLGQGPEFLTYFQNEAQLEKSRLLSDRFSAERPKGSFSTLEIQRTEQGDSAMYLCASSSRGRGSNTEAFFGQGTRLTVV.

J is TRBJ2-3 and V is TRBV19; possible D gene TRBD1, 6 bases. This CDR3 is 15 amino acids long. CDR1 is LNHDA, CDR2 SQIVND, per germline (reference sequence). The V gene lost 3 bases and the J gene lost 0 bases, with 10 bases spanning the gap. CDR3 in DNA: TGTGCCAGTAGTATGGCAGGACAGAGCACAGATACGCAGTATTTT. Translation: CASSMAGQSTDTQYF.

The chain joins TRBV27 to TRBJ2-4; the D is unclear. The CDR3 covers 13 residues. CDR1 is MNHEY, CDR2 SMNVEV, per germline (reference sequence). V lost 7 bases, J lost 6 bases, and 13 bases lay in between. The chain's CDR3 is CASTWSAGNIQYF. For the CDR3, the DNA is TGTGCCAGCACGTGGTCCGCCGGAAACATTCAGTACTTC.

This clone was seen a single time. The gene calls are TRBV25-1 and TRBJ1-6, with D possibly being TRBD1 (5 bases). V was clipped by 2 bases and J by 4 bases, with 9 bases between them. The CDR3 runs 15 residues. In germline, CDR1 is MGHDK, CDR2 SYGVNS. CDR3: CASSERPGYNSPLHF. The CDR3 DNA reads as TGTGCCAGCAGTGAACGGCCAGGGTATAATTCACCCCTCCACTTT.

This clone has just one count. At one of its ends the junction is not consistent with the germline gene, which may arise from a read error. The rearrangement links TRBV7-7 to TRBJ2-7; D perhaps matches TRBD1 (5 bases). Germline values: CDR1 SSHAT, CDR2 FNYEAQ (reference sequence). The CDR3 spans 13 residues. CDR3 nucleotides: TGTGCTAGCAGCCAAGAAAGGGGTTGGGAGCAGTACTTC. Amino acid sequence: CASSQERGWEQYF. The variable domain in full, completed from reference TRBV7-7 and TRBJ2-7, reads GAGVSQSPRYKVTKRGQDVTLRCDPISSHATLYWYQQALGQGPEFLTYFNYEAQPDKSGLPSDRFSAERPEGSISTLTIQRTEQRDSAMYRCASSQERGWEQYFGPGTRLTVT.

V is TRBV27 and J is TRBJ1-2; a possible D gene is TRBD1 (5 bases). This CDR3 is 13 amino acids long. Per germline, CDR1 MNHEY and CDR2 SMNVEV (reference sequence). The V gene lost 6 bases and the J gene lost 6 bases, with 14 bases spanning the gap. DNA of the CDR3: TGTGCCAGCAGGGTACTGGGGGGAGATGGCTACACCTTC. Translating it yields CASRVLGGDGYTF.

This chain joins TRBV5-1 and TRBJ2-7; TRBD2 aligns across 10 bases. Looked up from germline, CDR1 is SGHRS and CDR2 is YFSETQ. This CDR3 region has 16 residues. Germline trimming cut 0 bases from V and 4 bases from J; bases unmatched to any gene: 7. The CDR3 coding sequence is TGCGCCAGCAGCTTGGGCCCAGCGGGGGGGCAATACGAGCAGTACTTC. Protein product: CASSLGPAGGQYEQYF.

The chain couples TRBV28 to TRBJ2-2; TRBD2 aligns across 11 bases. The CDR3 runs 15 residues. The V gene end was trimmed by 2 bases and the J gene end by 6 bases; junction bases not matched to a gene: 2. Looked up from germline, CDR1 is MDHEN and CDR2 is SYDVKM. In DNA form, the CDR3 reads TGTGCCAGCAGTTTACGACTAGCGGGGTCCGGGGAGCTGTTTTTT. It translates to CASSLRLAGSGELFF.

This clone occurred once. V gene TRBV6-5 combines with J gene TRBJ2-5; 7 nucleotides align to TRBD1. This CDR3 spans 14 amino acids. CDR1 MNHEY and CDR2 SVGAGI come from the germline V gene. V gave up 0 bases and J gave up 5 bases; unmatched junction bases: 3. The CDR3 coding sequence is TGTGCCAGCAGTTACTCGACAGGGTATGAGACCCAGTACTTC. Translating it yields CASSYSTGYETQYF.

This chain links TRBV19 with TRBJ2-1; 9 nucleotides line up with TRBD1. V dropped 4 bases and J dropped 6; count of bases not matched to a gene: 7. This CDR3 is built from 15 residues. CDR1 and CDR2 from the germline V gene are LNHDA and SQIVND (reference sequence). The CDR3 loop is CASSTVDRGLNEQFF. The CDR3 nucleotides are TGTGCCAGTAGTACCGTGGACAGGGGCCTCAATGAGCAGTTCTTC.

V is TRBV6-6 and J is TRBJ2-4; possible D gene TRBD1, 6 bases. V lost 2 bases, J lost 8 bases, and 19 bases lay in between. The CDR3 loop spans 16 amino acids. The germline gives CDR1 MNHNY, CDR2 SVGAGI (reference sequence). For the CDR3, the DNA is TGTGCCAGCAGTTACCCACGGGACACCGGGCAGGACATTCAGTACTTC. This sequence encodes CASSYPRDTGQDIQYF.

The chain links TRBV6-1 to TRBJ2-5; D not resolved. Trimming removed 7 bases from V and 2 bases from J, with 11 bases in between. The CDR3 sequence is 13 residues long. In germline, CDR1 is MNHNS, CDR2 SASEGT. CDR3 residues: CASTWVRQETQYF. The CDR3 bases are TGTGCCAGCACTTGGGTCAGGCAAGAGACCCAGTACTTC.

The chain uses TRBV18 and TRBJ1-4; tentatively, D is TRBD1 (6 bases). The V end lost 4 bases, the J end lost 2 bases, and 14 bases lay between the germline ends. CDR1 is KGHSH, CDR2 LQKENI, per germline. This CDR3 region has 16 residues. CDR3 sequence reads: CASSLLAGATNEKLFF. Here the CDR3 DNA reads TGTGCCAGCTCACTACTCGCGGGGGCGACTAATGAAAAACTGTTTTTT.

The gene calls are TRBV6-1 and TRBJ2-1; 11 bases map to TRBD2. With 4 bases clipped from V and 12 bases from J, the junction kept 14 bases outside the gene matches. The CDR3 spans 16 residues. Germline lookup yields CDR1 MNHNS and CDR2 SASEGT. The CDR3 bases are TGTGCCAGCAGTGTATCTAGCGGGGGGCCCCTTAAGATGCAGTTCTTC. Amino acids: CASSVSSGGPLKMQFF.